These 32 T cell receptor beta chains were sequenced from one sample in a study of T-cell reconstitution after alpha-beta-depleted transplantation in children. The authors prepared the TCRbeta library with unique molecular identifiers. TCRdb processed the PCR reads anew with MiXCR; each CDR3 protein has one entry. The table has around 420,000 distinct CDR3 sequences, roughly 17% seen once. This material consisted of PBMCs, mostly from graft donor cells, taken 360 days after TCRalphabeta/CD19-depleted stem cell transplant. The receptors were sampled from a boy under three years old who had a stem cell transplant for Wiskott-Aldrich syndrome, so the T cells may come from the graft donor.

The chain joins TRBV4-2 to TRBJ2-1; D is undetermined. Germline values: CDR1 LGHNA, CDR2 YNFKEQ. The V end lost 1 base, the J end lost 8 bases, and 9 bases lay between the germline ends. The CDR3 contains 13 residues. CDR3 sequence (DNA): TGTGCCAGCAGCCAAGGGTTTGTGCATGAGCAGTTCTTC. This gives the protein CASSQGFVHEQFF.

This clonotype was found a few times. V usage is TRBV20-1 and J usage is TRBJ2-7, with TRBD2 as a possible D gene (6 bases). This CDR3 region has 14 residues. CDR1 DFQATT and CDR2 SNEGSKA come from the germline V gene (reference sequence). V was trimmed by 4 bases and J by 9 bases, leaving 22 bases between them. The CDR3: CSATGLGTKEGQYF. CDR3 sequence (DNA): TGCAGTGCTACCGGGCTCGGCACAAAGGAGGGGCAGTACTTC.

This clonotype was counted between two and nine times. V and J are TRBV7-2 and TRBJ2-7; D possibly corresponds to TRBD1 (5 bases). The CDR3 loop spans 12 amino acids. The V gene's germline CDR1 is SGHTA and CDR2 FQGNSA. V lost 0 bases to trimming and J lost 7 bases, with 7 bases between them. CDR3 in DNA: TGTGCCAGCAGCTTAGCCCCAGGGGAGCAGTACTTC. It encodes CASSLAPGEQYF.

This chain links TRBV7-7 with TRBJ2-7, with TRBD2 matching 14 bases. Germline V gene lookup returns CDR1 SSHAT and CDR2 FNYEAQ (reference sequence). J lost 6 bases, V lost 5 bases, and 9 bases had no gene match. There are 16 residues in the CDR3. The CDR3 DNA follows: TGTGCCAGCAGCCCGTCGGGACTAGCGGGAGTGGCCGAGCAGTACTTC. Encoded protein: CASSPSGLAGVAEQYF. The whole variable domain, remainder taken from reference TRBV7-7 and TRBJ2-7, is GAGVSQSPRYKVTKRGQDVTLRCDPISSHATLYWYQQALGQGPEFLTYFNYEAQPDKSGLPSDRFSAERPEGSISTLTIQRTEQRDSAMYRCASSPSGLAGVAEQYFGPGTRLTVT.

This clonotype was seen a few times. The chain combines TRBV5-5 with TRBJ2-5, with D perhaps assigned TRBD1 or TRBD2 (6 bases each). Between the trimmed V and J ends, which lost 0 bases and 2 bases, there was a span of 17 bases. The CDR3 contains 17 residues. Per germline, CDR1 SGHKS and CDR2 YYEKEE (reference sequence). The CDR3: CASSLASIGGGQETQYF. The DNA for the CDR3 is TGTGCCAGCAGCTTGGCCTCCATAGGAGGGGGTCAAGAGACCCAGTACTTC.

This clonotype showed up just a few times. The CDR3 here is CAISASGRAYEQYF. The CDR3, as DNA: TGTGCCATCAGTGCTAGCGGGAGGGCCTACGAGCAGTACTTC. This rearrangement joins TRBV10-3 to TRBJ2-7; 12 positions match TRBD2. The V gene's germline CDR1 is ENHRY and CDR2 SYGVKD. V gave up 4 bases and J gave up 2 bases; unmatched junction bases: 0. The CDR3 loop spans 14 amino acids.

The chain recombines TRBV12-3 or TRBV12-4 with TRBJ2-1; 8 positions agree with TRBD2. The CDR3 loop spans 15 amino acids. V gave up 6 bases and J gave up 6 bases; unmatched junction bases: 10. For the CDR3, the DNA is TGTGCCAGCAGGCTGGGACTAGTATCGGTCAATGAGCAGTTCTTC. Amino acids: CASRLGLVSVNEQFF.

This chain links TRBV2 with TRBJ2-6, with D unclear. Germline CDR1 is SNHLY and CDR2 is FYNNEI. Trimming removed 6 bases at V and 4 bases at J, with 10 bases between. This CDR3 spans 14 amino acids. The CDR3, as DNA: TGTGCCAGCAGCGAACTCTGGGGGGCCAACGTCCTGACTTTC. Translation: CASSELWGANVLTF.

This clonotype turned up a few times. The rearrangement joins TRBV5-1 to TRBJ1-2; no definite D call. V was shortened by 0 bases and J by 5 bases, with 14 bases between the two germline ends. Germline V lookup: CDR1 SGHRS, CDR2 YFSETQ. The CDR3 is 15 residues long. As DNA, the CDR3 is TGCGCCAGCAGCTTGGTAGGCAGAGCATTTTATGGCTACACCTTC. It codes for CASSLVGRAFYGYTF.

The gene calls are TRBV11-3 and TRBJ2-2; weak D call: TRBD2 (6 bases). Germline V lookup: CDR1 SGHNT, CDR2 YENEEA. V was clipped by 5 bases and J by 2 bases, with 15 bases between them. This CDR3 region has 16 residues. CDR3: CASSSSGTYNTGELFF. CDR3 nucleotides: TGTGCCAGCAGCAGCTCCGGGACTTATAACACCGGGGAGCTGTTTTTT.

The V gene is TRBV20-1, the J gene TRBJ2-1; 13 bases align to TRBD2. Germline V lookup: CDR1 DFQATT, CDR2 SNEGSKA (reference sequence). The J segment lost 5 bases and the V segment lost 0 bases, leaving 10 bases of the junction unmatched. CDR3 size: 18 residues. CDR3 protein: CSARDPWTSGSVNNEQFF. As DNA, the CDR3 is TGCAGTGCTAGAGATCCATGGACTAGCGGGAGCGTAAACAATGAGCAGTTCTTC.

The chain uses TRBV11-2 and TRBJ2-5; 7 nucleotides align to TRBD2. The CDR3 totals 14 residues. Germline V CDR1 and CDR2: SGHAT, FQNNGV. J gave up 7 bases and V 5 bases, and 10 bases lay outside the gene matches. For the CDR3, the DNA is TGTGCCAGCAGCAGCGGGGCTAATACCGGGACCCAGTACTTC. It is translated as CASSSGANTGTQYF.

The genes are TRBV5-1 and TRBJ2-7; possible D gene TRBD2, 6 bases. Germline loops: CDR1 SGHRS, CDR2 YFSETQ. With 4 bases removed from V and 4 bases from J, the gap between germline ends came to 21 bases. The CDR3 is 16 residues long. CDR3 sequence (DNA): TGCGCCAGCAGCCGAGTTGGTGCGGGGCCGATTTACGAGCAGTACTTC. Protein: CASSRVGAGPIYEQYF.

In this sample, this clonotype turned up a few times. The rearrangement links TRBV24-1 to TRBJ1-5; TRBD1 might be the D (6 bases). Trimming pared 4 bases from V and 4 bases from J, leaving 13 bases between. Germline CDR1 reads KGHDR; CDR2 reads SFDVKD. The CDR3 loop spans 15 amino acids. The CDR3 region has the DNA TGTGCCACCAGTGAGACAGGTAATATTAATCAGCCCCAGCATTTT. It yields the protein CATSETGNINQPQHF.

This clonotype has ten or more counts. The chain joins TRBV5-1 to TRBJ2-3; D is uncertain. There are 15 residues in the CDR3. The germline V gene encodes CDR1 SGHRS and CDR2 YFSETQ. Trimming left V 0 bases short and J 0 bases short, with 8 bases between. The CDR3 DNA sequence: TGCGCCAGCAGCTTGGGGCAGCTTAGCACAGATACGCAGTATTTT. Translated, it gives CASSLGQLSTDTQYF. The whole variable domain, remainder taken from reference TRBV5-1 and TRBJ2-3, is KAGVTQTPRYLIKTRGQQVTLSCSPISGHRSVSWYQQTPGQGLQFLFEYFSETQRNKGNFPGRFSGRQFSNSRSEMNVSTLELGDSALYLCASSLGQLSTDTQYFGPGTRLTVL.

This clonotype was detected many times. V usage is TRBV7-9 and J usage is TRBJ2-5, with D tentatively TRBD1 (6 bases). Trimming shortened V by 5 bases and J by 5 bases, and 12 bases separated the two germline ends. The CDR3 loop spans 13 amino acids. CDR1 is SEHNR, CDR2 FQNEAQ, per germline (reference sequence). This CDR3 reads CASSPGTLETQYF. The CDR3 DNA follows: TGTGCCAGCAGCCCGGGGACATTGGAGACCCAGTACTTC.

This clonotype has more than one count but fewer than ten. The rearrangement joins TRBV24-1 to TRBJ2-1; 11 bases line up with TRBD2. Unmatched junction bases numbered 9, after V lost 5 bases and J lost 7 bases. This CDR3 has 16 amino acids. Germline V gene lookup returns CDR1 KGHDR and CDR2 SFDVKD. DNA of the CDR3: TGTGCCACCAGTGGCCCCACTAGCGGGAGTACAAATGAGCAGTTCTTC. Protein sequence: CATSGPTSGSTNEQFF.

The chain joins TRBV7-9 to TRBJ2-7; TRBD2 is a possible D gene (6 bases). CDR1 is SEHNR and CDR2 is FQNEAQ in the germline V gene (reference sequence). V gave up 1 base and J gave up 2 bases, with 12 bases separating them. CDR3 size: 15 residues. CDR3 coding DNA: TGTGCCAGCAGCTTAGGGGCTAGCGTAACCTACGAGCAGTACTTC. Translation gives CASSLGASVTYEQYF.

This clonotype showed up many times. V and J are TRBV12-3 or TRBV12-4 and TRBJ1-5, with 8 bases fitting TRBD1. This CDR3 is built from 15 residues. V shed 6 bases, J shed 2 bases, and the junction held 6 bases outside the gene matches. Written as DNA, the CDR3 is TGTGCCAGCAGCTCCACAGGGGGAGGCAATCAGCCCCAGCATTTT. The encoded protein is CASSSTGGGNQPQHF.

This chain connects TRBV5-1 to TRBJ1-2, with D possibly TRBD1 on 6 matching bases. Germline V gene lookup returns CDR1 SGHRS and CDR2 YFSETQ. The CDR3 runs to 14 residues. The V and J ends lost 1 base and 2 bases respectively, with 9 bases between them. The DNA for the CDR3 is TGCGCCAGCAGCTTGTTTGACAGGAACTATGGCTACACCTTC. It encodes CASSLFDRNYGYTF.

The chain couples TRBV9 to TRBJ2-2, with D tentatively TRBD2 (6 bases). Germline V gives CDR1 SGDLS, CDR2 YYNGEE. The CDR3 loop spans 15 amino acids. V shed 0 bases and J shed 5 bases, with 11 bases lying between them. CDR3 nucleotide sequence: TGTGCCAGCAGCGTAGAAGCACTAGCAACCGGGGAGCTGTTTTTT. Encoded protein: CASSVEALATGELFF.

This clonotype was seen ten or more times. V usage is TRBV21-1 and J usage is TRBJ1-4; the table's D call TRBD1 went unverified against the DNA. TRBV21-1 is shown as a pseudogene. This CDR3 region has 16 residues. CDR3 sequence: CASSPLTEGQGEKLFF. CDR3 bases: TGTGCCAGCAGCCCCCTGACAGAGGGGCAAGGCGAAAAACTGTTTTTT.

This clonotype is categorized as medium-sized. The rearrangement uses TRBV24-1 and TRBJ2-3, with 9 nucleotides matching TRBD1. The germline V gene has CDR1 KGHDR and CDR2 SFDVKD. The CDR3 extends over 16 amino acids. Losses at the gene ends were 4 bases for V and 4 bases for J; bases not matched to a gene: 8. The CDR3 here is CATSDPGQGVADTQYF. Here the CDR3 DNA reads TGTGCCACCAGTGACCCGGGACAGGGAGTAGCAGATACGCAGTATTTT.

V and J are TRBV4-2 and TRBJ2-7; TRBD2 might be the D (5 bases). Germline CDR1 and CDR2: LGHNA and YNFKEQ. The CDR3 is 12 amino acids. Trimming removed 3 bases at V and 5 bases at J, with 8 bases between. The chain's CDR3 is CASSHEGDEQYF. The CDR3 bases are TGTGCCAGCAGCCACGAGGGCGACGAGCAGTACTTC.

In this sample, this clonotype turned up a few times. This sequence joins TRBV10-1 and TRBJ2-7; 7 positions agree with TRBD1. Germline CDR1 reads WNHNN; CDR2 reads SYGVQD (reference sequence). Losses at the gene ends were 5 bases for V and 4 bases for J; bases not matched to a gene: 8. The CDR3 covers 14 residues. The CDR3 bases are TGCGCCAGCAGTAAAGGGGGCAACAGGTACGAGCAGTACTTC. Translated, it gives CASSKGGNRYEQYF.

This clonotype was detected only once. This rearrangement joins TRBV4-1 to TRBJ2-3, with D unresolved. The DNA end is a closer match to TRBJ1-5, so the J assignment may be wrong. The CDR3 has 14 residues. The V gene's germline CDR1 is MGHRA and CDR2 YSYEKL. The CDR3 nucleotides read TGCGCCAGCAGCCACGCGCTTCGAGGAGATACGCAGCATTTT. Its translation: CASSHALRGDTQHF.

This chain links TRBV18 with TRBJ1-5; no reliable D call. In germline, CDR1 is KGHSH, CDR2 LQKENI. The CDR3 loop spans 12 amino acids. V lost 5 bases and J lost 8, with 10 bases in between. CDR3 protein: CASSEGSEPQHF. The CDR3 region has the DNA TGTGCCAGCTCAGAGGGAAGCGAGCCCCAGCATTTT.

The chain couples TRBV28 to TRBJ1-2; 7 nucleotides align to TRBD1. V trimming: 3 bases; J trimming: 2 bases; junction bases outside the gene matches: 3. Germline V gene lookup returns CDR1 MDHEN and CDR2 SYDVKM. CDR3 length: 14 amino acids. The DNA for the CDR3 is TGTGCCAGCAGTTTGACAGGGTGGAACTATGGCTACACCTTC. This codes for CASSLTGWNYGYTF.

The chain uses TRBV10-1 and TRBJ1-3, with D unclear. This CDR3 comprises 13 residues. The ends were cut back, 0 bases at V and 4 bases at J, with 4 bases in the middle. CDR1 is WNHNN, CDR2 SYGVQD, per germline (reference sequence). The CDR3 here is CASSESKGNTIYF. In nucleotides, the CDR3 is TGCGCCAGCAGTGAGTCAAAAGGAAACACCATATATTTT.

This clonotype was counted a few times. The gene calls are TRBV7-9 and TRBJ1-6, with no clear D. Germline assignment: CDR1 SEHNR and CDR2 FQNEAQ (reference sequence). Trimming removed 2 bases from V and 6 bases from J, with 11 bases in between. This CDR3 has 15 amino acids. CDR3: CASSLKAGFNSPLHF. The CDR3 nucleotides are TGTGCCAGCAGCTTAAAAGCTGGATTTAATTCACCCCTCCACTTT. The full variable domain, with the rest looked up from reference TRBV7-9 and TRBJ1-6, is DTGVSQNPRHKITKRGQNVTFRCDPISEHNRLYWYRQTLGQGPEFLTYFQNEAQLEKSRLLSDRFSAERPKGSFSTLEIQRTEQGDSAMYLCASSLKAGFNSPLHFGNGTRLTVT.

This clonotype has just a few counts. The chain joins TRBV20-1 to TRBJ2-1; D uncertain. V was clipped by 2 bases and J by 3 bases, with 14 bases between them. The CDR3 sequence is 15 residues long. Germline CDR1 and CDR2: DFQATT and SNEGSKA (reference sequence). CDR3 bases: TGCAGTGCTAGACCCCCTGGGCTTATCTACAATGAGCAGTTCTTC. It encodes CSARPPGLIYNEQFF.

The chain recombines TRBV4-1 with TRBJ2-1; D may be TRBD1 (6 bases). Germline-derived CDR1 and CDR2 are MGHRA and YSYEKL. The CDR3 contains 15 residues. Trimming left V 2 bases short and J 9 bases short, with 17 bases between. CDR3 nucleotides: TGCGCCAGCAGCCAATCAGGGACACCATTCGGTGAGCAGTTCTTC. This encodes CASSQSGTPFGEQFF.